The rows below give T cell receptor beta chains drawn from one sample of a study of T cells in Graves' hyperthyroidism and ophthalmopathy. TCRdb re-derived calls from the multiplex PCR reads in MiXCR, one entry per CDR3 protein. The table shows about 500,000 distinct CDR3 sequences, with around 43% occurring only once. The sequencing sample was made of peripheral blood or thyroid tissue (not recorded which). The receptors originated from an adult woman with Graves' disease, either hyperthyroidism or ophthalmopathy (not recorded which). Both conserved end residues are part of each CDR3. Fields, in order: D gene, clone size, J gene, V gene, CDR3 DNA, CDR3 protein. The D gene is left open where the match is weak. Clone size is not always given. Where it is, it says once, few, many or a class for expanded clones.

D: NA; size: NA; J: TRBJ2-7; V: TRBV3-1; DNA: TGTGCCAGCAGCCAATTCGGGCGGGAGCAGTACTTC; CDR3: CASSQFGREQYF
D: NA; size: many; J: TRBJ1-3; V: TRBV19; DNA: TGTGCCAGTAGTATAGATCGACCGGGGAACTCTGGAAACACCATATATTTT; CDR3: CASSIDRPGNSGNTIYF
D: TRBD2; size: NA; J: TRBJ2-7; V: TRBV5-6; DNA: TGTGCCAGCAGCTTCCTGACTAGCGGGAGTTACGAGCAGTACTTC; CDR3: CASSFLTSGSYEQYF
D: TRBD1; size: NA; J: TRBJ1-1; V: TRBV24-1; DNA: TGTGCCACCAGTGATACCGGGACAGGGAACACTGAAGCTTTCTTT; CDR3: CATSDTGTGNTEAFF
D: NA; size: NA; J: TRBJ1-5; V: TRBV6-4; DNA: TGTGCCAGCAGTGACTCGGCGGAGCCCCAGCATTTT; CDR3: CASSDSAEPQHF
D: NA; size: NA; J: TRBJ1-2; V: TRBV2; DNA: TGTGCCACACAGTCGAGCCCTCTTGACTATGGCTACACCTTC; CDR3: CATQSSPLDYGYTF
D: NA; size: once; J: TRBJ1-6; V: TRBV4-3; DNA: TGCGCCAGCAGCCAAGTGCGAGGGGTGGGTAATTCACCCCTCCACTTT; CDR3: CASSQVRGVGNSPLHF
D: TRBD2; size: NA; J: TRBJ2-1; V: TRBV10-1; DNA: TGCGCCAGCAGTGATTTCCCCGGACTAGGCGATGAGCAGTTCTTC; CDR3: CASSDFPGLGDEQFF
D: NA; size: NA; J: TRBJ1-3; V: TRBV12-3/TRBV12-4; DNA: TGTGCCAGCAGTCCGGACAGCTCTGGAAACACCATATATTTT; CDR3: CASSPDSSGNTIYF
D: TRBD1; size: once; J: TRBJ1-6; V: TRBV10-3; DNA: TGTGCCATCAGTGCACAGGGGGCGATTCGTTCACCCCTCCACTTT; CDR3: CAISAQGAIRSPLHF
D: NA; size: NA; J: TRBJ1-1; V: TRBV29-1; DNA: TGCAGCTTAACGAGGGGCGAAGCTTTCTTT; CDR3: CSLTRGEAFF
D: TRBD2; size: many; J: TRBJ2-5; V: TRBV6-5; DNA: TGTGCCAGCAGTTACTCACCGGGACTAGGTGTGGAGACCCAGTACTTC; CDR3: CASSYSPGLGVETQYF
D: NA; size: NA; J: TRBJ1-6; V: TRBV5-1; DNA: TGCGCCAGCAGCTTGGAAGACTATTCACCCCTCCACTTT; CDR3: CASSLEDYSPLHF
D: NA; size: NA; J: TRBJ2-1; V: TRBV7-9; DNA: TGTGCCAGCAGCTTAGGGCAGGGGTACAATGAGCAGTTCTTC; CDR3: CASSLGQGYNEQFF
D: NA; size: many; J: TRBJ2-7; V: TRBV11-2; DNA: TGTGCCAGCGGCCCGAGGGCGGCCCTTACCTACGAGCAGTACTTC; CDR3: CASGPRAALTYEQYF
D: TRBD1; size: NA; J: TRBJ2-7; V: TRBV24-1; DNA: TGTGCCACCAGTGATCCGTCAGGGGGCGAGCAGTACTTC; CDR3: CATSDPSGGEQYF
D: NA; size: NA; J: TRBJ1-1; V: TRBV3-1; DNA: TGTGCCAGCCAGGGGCAGGGAATTCCCACTGAAGCTTTCTTT; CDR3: CASQGQGIPTEAFF
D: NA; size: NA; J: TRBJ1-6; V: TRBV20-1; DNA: TGCAGTGCTAGGACAGTTTCTGGGGGAACTTTCTCACCCCTCCACTTT; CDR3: CSARTVSGGTFSPLHF
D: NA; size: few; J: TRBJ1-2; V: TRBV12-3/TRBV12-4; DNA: TGTGCCAGCAGACGTCAGGCGGAGTATGGCTACACCTTC; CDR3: CASRRQAEYGYTF
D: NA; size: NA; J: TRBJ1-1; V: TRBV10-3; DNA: TGTGCCATCAGTGCGCAGGGGAGACCAAATTTT; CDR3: CAISAQGRPNF
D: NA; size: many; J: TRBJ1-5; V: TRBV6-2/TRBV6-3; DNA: TGTGCCAGCAGCCACAGGGTTGGTCAGCCCCAGCATTTT; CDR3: CASSHRVGQPQHF
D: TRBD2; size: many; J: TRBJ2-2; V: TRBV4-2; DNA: TGTGCCAGCAGCCAACAAGGGACTAGCGGGGAGCTGTTTTTT; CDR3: CASSQQGTSGELFF
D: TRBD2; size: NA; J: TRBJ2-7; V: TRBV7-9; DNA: TGTGCCAGCAGCCTACTAGCGGGAGGAATGGGCGAGCAGTGCTTC; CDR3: CASSLLAGGMGEQCF
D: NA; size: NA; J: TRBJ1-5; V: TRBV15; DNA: TGTGCCACCAGCAGATCCGGCAGGGACGGTCAGCCCCAGCATTTT; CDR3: CATSRSGRDGQPQHF
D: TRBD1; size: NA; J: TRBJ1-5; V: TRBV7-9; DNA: TGTGCCAGCAGCTCACCTGGGACAGTAAGCAATCAGCCCCAGCATTTT; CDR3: CASSSPGTVSNQPQHF
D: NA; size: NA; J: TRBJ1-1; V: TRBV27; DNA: TGTGCCAGCAGTTTATCCGCCGGGAGCAGAGGCACTGAAGCTTTCTTT; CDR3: CASSLSAGSRGTEAFF
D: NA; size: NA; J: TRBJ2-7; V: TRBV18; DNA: TGTGCCAGCTCAGGGCTAGCAGATGGGGAGCAGTACTTC; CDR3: CASSGLADGEQYF
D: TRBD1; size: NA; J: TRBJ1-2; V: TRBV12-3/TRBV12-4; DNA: TGTGCCAGCAGTTTTAGGAGGGGGCGCGGGTATGGCTACACCTTC; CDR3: CASSFRRGRGYGYTF
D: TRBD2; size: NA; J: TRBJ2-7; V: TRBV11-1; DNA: TGTGCCAGCAGCTCCACTAGCGCCACCTCCTACGAGCAGTACTTC; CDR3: CASSSTSATSYEQYF
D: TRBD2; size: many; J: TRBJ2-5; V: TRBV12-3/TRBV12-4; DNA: TGTGCCAGCAACCAAGCGGGATTCGAGACCCAGTACTTC; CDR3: CASNQAGFETQYF
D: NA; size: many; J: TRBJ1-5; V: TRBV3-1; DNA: TGTGCCAGCAGCCCATCAAATAGCAGGGGAGGTCAGCCCCAGCATTTT; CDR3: CASSPSNSRGGQPQHF
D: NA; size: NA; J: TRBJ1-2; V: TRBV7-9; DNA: TGTGCCAGCAGCTTAGAACAGGGCATCCCTATGGGCTACACCTTC; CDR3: CASSLEQGIPMGYTF
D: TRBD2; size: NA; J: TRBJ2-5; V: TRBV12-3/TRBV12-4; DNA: TGTGCCAGCTCGCGGGGGGACGGGAGGACCCAGTACTTC; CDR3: CASSRGDGRTQYF
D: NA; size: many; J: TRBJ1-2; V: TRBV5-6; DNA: TGTGCCAGCACCAACCGTTTTCGGGGGCGAGTGGATGGCTACACCTTC; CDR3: CASTNRFRGRVDGYTF
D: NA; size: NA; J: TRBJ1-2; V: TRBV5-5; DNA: TGTGCCAGCAGTTTTGGTATCGGCGATGGCTACACCTTC; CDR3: CASSFGIGDGYTF
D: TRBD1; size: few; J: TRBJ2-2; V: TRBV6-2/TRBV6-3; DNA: TGTGCCAGCAGTGTTACCCGGGACAGCCCGAACACCGGGGAGCTGTTTTTT; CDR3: CASSVTRDSPNTGELFF
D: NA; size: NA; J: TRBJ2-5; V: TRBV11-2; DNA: TGTGCCAGCAGCCGTAGGTGGGACCAAGAGACCCAGTACTTC; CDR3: CASSRRWDQETQYF
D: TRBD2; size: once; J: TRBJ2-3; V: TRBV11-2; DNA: TGTGCCAGCAGCGCAAGCGGGACTGATACGCAGTATTTT; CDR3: CASSASGTDTQYF
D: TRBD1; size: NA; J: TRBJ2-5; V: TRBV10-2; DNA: TGCGCCAGCAGGTCGGGACAGACCCCAGGGACCCAGTACTTC; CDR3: CASRSGQTPGTQYF
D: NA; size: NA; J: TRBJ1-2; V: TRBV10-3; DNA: TGTGCCAGCAGCCGGGCAGGGCTCGGGCGCGAGTATGGCTACACCTTC; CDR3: CASSRAGLGREYGYTF
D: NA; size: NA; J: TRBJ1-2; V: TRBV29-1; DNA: TGCAGCGTCGGACTTATCTATGGCTACACCTTC; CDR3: CSVGLIYGYTF